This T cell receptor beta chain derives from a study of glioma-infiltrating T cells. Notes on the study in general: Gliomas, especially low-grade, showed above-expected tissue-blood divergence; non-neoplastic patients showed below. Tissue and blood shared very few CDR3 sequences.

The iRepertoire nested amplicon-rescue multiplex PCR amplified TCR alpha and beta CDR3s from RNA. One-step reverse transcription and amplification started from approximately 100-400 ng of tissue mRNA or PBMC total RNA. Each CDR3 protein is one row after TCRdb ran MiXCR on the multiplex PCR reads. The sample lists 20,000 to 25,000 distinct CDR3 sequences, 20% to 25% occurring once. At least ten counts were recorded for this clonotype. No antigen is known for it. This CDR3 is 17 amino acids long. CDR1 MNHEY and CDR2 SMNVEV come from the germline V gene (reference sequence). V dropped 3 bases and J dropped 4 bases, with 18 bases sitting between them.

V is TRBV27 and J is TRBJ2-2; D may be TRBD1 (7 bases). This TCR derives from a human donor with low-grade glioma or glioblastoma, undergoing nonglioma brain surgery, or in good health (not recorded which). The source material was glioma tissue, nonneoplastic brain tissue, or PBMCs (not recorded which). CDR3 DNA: TGTGCCAGCAGTTTCCTGAGTCCAGGGGGAGGCACCGGGGAGCTGTTTTTT. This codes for CASSFLSPGGGTGELFF.